This T cell receptor beta chain originates from a study of beta chain features in type 1 diabetes. Per the germline V gene, CDR1 is MGHRA and CDR2 is YSYEKL. V shed 0 bases and J 3 bases; nucleotides not matched to a gene: 17. The CDR3 runs 20 residues. As for this clone: Its antigen is currently unknown.

Reverse transcribing all isolated RNA meant expressed TCRB transcripts were sequenced. Sequenced by immunoSEQ multiplex PCR; TCRdb stores in-frame clones only, minus some. Among 100,000 to 150,000 clones, 17% were seen once, and the ten largest hold about 2.4%. The study, taken as a whole, reports: Moderately but significantly shorter TCRB CDR3s were found in Type 1 diabetes patients in all four CD4+ subsets.

The gene calls are TRBV4-1 and TRBJ2-3; 8 nucleotides align to TRBD2. This receptor was obtained from a man aged 18 to 35 with type 1 diabetes. The sequencing sample was made of central memory CD4+ T cells from blood. This CDR3 reads CASSQDPALAGHSATDTQYF. CDR3 DNA: TGCGCCAGCAGCCAAGATCCTGCCCTAGCGGGCCACTCCGCGACAGATACGCAGTATTTT.